The 26 T cell receptor beta chains presented below share a single source sample, sequenced in a study of cytomegalovirus exposure and HLA in healthy donors. Primers for the PCR totalled 60 Vbeta and 13 Jbeta. Measured with immunoSEQ multiplex PCR; TCRdb has only the in-frame clones, and not every one. Found here are 150,000 or so clones, just under 75% of them singletons; the top ten hold approximately 1.6%. Input material: PBMCs. The receptors were sampled from a woman aged 18-29 years in good health and CMV-seronegative.

The rearrangement uses TRBV28 and TRBJ1-2; 7 nucleotides agree with TRBD1. In germline, CDR1 is MDHEN, CDR2 SYDVKM. Trimming cost V 5 bases and J 9 bases; bases outside gene matches: 6. The CDR3 runs 12 residues. The CDR3 loop reads CASSATTGSYTF. CDR3 DNA sequence: TGTGCCAGCAGTGCCACGACAGGGAGCTACACCTTC.

The chain joins TRBV27 to TRBJ1-2; TRBD1 is a possible D gene (6 bases). With 4 bases removed from V and 1 base from J, the gap between germline ends came to 19 bases. The CDR3 runs to 17 residues. Germline V gene data show CDR1 as MNHEY and CDR2 as SMNVEV (reference sequence). CDR3 in DNA: TGTGCCAGCAGTTCACAGGCAATAGAACAGGGTAACTATGGCTACACCTTC. Protein: CASSSQAIEQGNYGYTF.

This clone was counted a few times. The rearrangement links TRBV11-3 to TRBJ2-3; TRBD1 matches 7 bases. Germline values: CDR1 SGHNT, CDR2 YENEEA. This CDR3 is built from 14 residues. V was clipped by 0 bases and J by 6 bases; unmatched bases: 3. The CDR3 reads CASSLDLRGDTQYF. The DNA for the CDR3 is TGTGCCAGCAGCTTAGATCTCAGGGGGGATACGCAGTATTTT.

The chain uses TRBV4-2 and TRBJ2-2, with 8 positions matching TRBD2. CDR3 size: 17 residues. J was trimmed by 4 bases and V by 0 bases; bases with no gene match: 7. Germline values: CDR1 LGHNA, CDR2 YNFKEQ. This chain's CDR3 is CASSQDQRGGATGELFF. CDR3 bases: TGTGCCAGCAGCCAAGATCAACGGGGGGGCGCCACCGGGGAGCTGTTTTTT.

The chain uses TRBV18 and TRBJ1-1; 9 bases are a match to TRBD1. The V segment lost 3 bases and the J segment 8 bases; nucleotides outside the gene matches: 10. The germline V gene encodes CDR1 KGHSH and CDR2 LQKENI. The CDR3 is 15 amino acids. CDR3 bases: TGTGCCAGCTCACCGAGACAGGGGGAGGTCACCGAAGCTTTCTTT. Translation gives CASSPRQGEVTEAFF.

This sequence joins TRBV19 and TRBJ2-1, with 8 bases fitting TRBD2. Per the germline V gene, CDR1 is LNHDA and CDR2 is SQIVND (reference sequence). Trimming removed 4 bases from V and 8 bases from J; junction bases left unmatched: 13. The CDR3 extends over 16 amino acids. In DNA, the CDR3 is TGTGCCAGTAGTAGTACCGGGACTAGGAGTTCGTATGAGCAGTTCTTC. Translating gives CASSSTGTRSSYEQFF.

The chain is built from TRBV25-1 and TRBJ2-7; D is uncertain. Germline loops: CDR1 MGHDK, CDR2 SYGVNS. V shed 0 bases and J shed 7 bases, with 7 bases lying between them. The CDR3 has 12 residues. In nucleotides, the CDR3 is TGTGCCAGCAGTGAATATGTAGGAGAGCAGTACGTC. Its protein product is CASSEYVGEQYV.

This chain links TRBV4-1 with TRBJ2-2, with TRBD2 matching over 10 bases. Losses at the gene ends were 2 bases for V and 1 base for J; bases not matched to a gene: 7. Germline loops: CDR1 MGHRA, CDR2 YSYEKL. The CDR3 spans 18 residues. The CDR3 sequence is CASSQLAGEKMNTGELFF. The DNA for the CDR3 is TGCGCCAGCAGCCAACTAGCGGGAGAAAAGATGAACACCGGGGAGCTGTTTTTT.

The chain is built from TRBV4-1 and TRBJ2-1; D is ambiguous. CDR3 length: 15 residues. Looked up from germline, CDR1 is MGHRA and CDR2 is YSYEKL. The V end was cut by 2 bases, the J end by 9 bases, with 17 bases between. The CDR3 protein is CASSQQQIYPPEQFF. CDR3 DNA sequence: TGCGCCAGCAGCCAACAACAAATATACCCCCCTGAGCAGTTCTTC.

V is TRBV18 and J is TRBJ2-2; possible D gene TRBD2, 5 bases. V was shortened by 1 base and J by 0 bases, with 6 bases between the two germline ends. Germline CDR1 is KGHSH and CDR2 is LQKENI. This CDR3 region has 15 residues. DNA of the CDR3: TGTGCCAGCTCACCACTAGCGCCGAACACCGGGGAGCTGTTTTTT. Its translation is CASSPLAPNTGELFF.

This clone was counted a single time. The chain links TRBV19 to TRBJ2-1; D uncertain. Per the germline V gene, CDR1 is LNHDA and CDR2 is SQIVND (reference sequence). Trimming shortened V by 5 bases and J by 7 bases, and 6 bases separated the two germline ends. The CDR3 has 11 amino acids. CDR3 sequence (DNA): TGTGCCAGTAGTTTTAGTAATGAGCAGTTCTTC. Protein: CASSFSNEQFF.

This clone was detected once. This sequence joins TRBV11-3 and TRBJ2-1; D ambiguous. Trimming cost V 0 bases and J 9 bases, with 9 bases left between them. Germline-derived CDR1 and CDR2 are SGHNT and YENEEA. CDR3 length: 13 residues. CDR3 in amino acids: CASSLDPSAEQFF. The CDR3 DNA follows: TGTGCCAGCAGCTTAGATCCAAGCGCTGAGCAGTTCTTC.

The chain joins TRBV5-1 to TRBJ2-5; 10 bases line up with TRBD2. The junction had 10 bases not matched to a gene; V was cut back by 6 bases and J by 5 bases. CDR1 and CDR2 (germline): SGHRS, YFSETQ. The CDR3 contains 15 residues. CDR3 bases: TGCGCCAGCAATTCCGGGACTAGCGTTTCCGAGACCCAGTACTTC. It yields the protein CASNSGTSVSETQYF.

The CDR3 sequence is CASSVRPGTGNSGELFF. For the CDR3, the DNA is TGTGCCAGCAGCGTCAGGCCCGGGACAGGGAATTCCGGGGAGCTGTTTTTT. The chain employs TRBV9 and TRBJ2-2, with 9 bases aligning to TRBD1. The CDR3 runs 17 residues. The V segment lost 2 bases and the J segment 6 bases; nucleotides outside the gene matches: 11. In germline, CDR1 is SGDLS, CDR2 YYNGEE.

The J gene is TRBJ2-1, the V gene TRBV7-2; 9 bases are a match to TRBD2. Germline CDR1 and CDR2: SGHTA and FQGNSA. J lost 7 bases, V lost 5 bases, and 6 bases had no gene match. This CDR3 contains 14 residues. CDR3 sequence reads: CASSLSGRSNEQFF. The CDR3 DNA follows: TGTGCCAGCAGCCTAAGCGGGAGGTCAAATGAGCAGTTCTTC.

The chain couples TRBV7-6 to TRBJ1-2; no reliable D call. V lost 2 bases and J lost 8, with 24 bases in between. Germline CDR1 and CDR2: SGHVS and FNYEAQ. CDR3 length: 17 residues. This chain's CDR3 is CASSLYLTDGPGYGYTF. The DNA for the CDR3 is TGTGCCAGCAGCTTATACCTAACGGACGGACCGGGGTACGGCTACACCTTC.

This chain connects TRBV19 to TRBJ2-7; D perhaps matches TRBD2 (6 bases). This CDR3 spans 16 amino acids. Germline CDR1 is LNHDA and CDR2 is SQIVND (reference sequence). Trimming took off 3 bases at V and 7 bases at J, with 22 bases between the two ends. CDR3 coding DNA: TGTGCCAGTAGTATTTCCCCCCCCGAGAGGAGGGGAGAGCAGTACGTC. Amino acid sequence: CASSISPPERRGEQYV.

The table lists this clone with a count of one. The chain recombines TRBV9 with TRBJ1-1; D is unclear. Looked up from germline, CDR1 is SGDLS and CDR2 is YYNGEE. The CDR3 consists of 16 residues. Trimming took off 5 bases at V and 1 base at J, with 18 bases between the two ends. The CDR3 loop is CASSGKPETANTEAFF. In nucleotides, the CDR3 is TGTGCCAGCAGTGGCAAACCGGAGACGGCGAACACTGAAGCTTTCTTT.

This clone was seen a handful of times. The chain joins TRBV6-5 to TRBJ2-7; 8 bases agree with TRBD2. The length of the CDR3 is 15 residues. The germline gives CDR1 MNHEY, CDR2 SVGAGI. After removal of 5 bases from V and 1 base from J, the junction contained 7 bases not matched to a gene. CDR3 residues: CASSPSGTSSYEQYF. The CDR3 DNA reads as TGTGCCAGCAGTCCTTCCGGGACTAGTTCCTACGAGCAGTACTTC.

This clone was found a few times. The CDR3 sequence is CASSVGRTGELFF. The CDR3 nucleotides read TGTGCCAGCAGCGTAGGGAGGACCGGGGAGCTGTTTTTT. The chain carries TRBV9 and TRBJ2-2; possible D gene TRBD2, 5 bases. Germline assignment: CDR1 SGDLS and CDR2 YYNGEE. This CDR3 comprises 13 residues. V shed 0 bases and J shed 5 bases, with 5 bases lying between them.

The chain combines TRBV28 with TRBJ1-1; D gene ambiguous. This CDR3 region has 13 residues. Germline V CDR1 and CDR2: MDHEN, SYDVKM. Trimming removed 6 bases at V and 1 base at J, with 9 bases between. CDR3 in DNA: TGTGCCAGCAGATACACAGAGAACACTGAAGCTTTCTTT. Protein product: CASRYTENTEAFF.

This chain joins TRBV10-3 and TRBJ1-2; 9 bases fit TRBD1. V lost 0 bases and J lost 1; bases outside the gene matches: 0. CDR1 is ENHRY and CDR2 is SYGVKD in the germline V gene. This CDR3 comprises 15 residues. The CDR3 DNA sequence: TGTGCCATCAGTGAGTCGACAGGGGGTAACTATGGCTACACCTTC. This codes for CAISESTGGNYGYTF.

The V call is TRBV2, the J call TRBJ1-4; no firm D call. The CDR3 extends over 11 amino acids. The germline CDR1 and CDR2 sequences are SNHLY and FYNNEI. Trimming pared 2 bases from V and 9 bases from J, leaving 4 bases between. CDR3 in amino acids: CASSERQKLFF. Written as DNA, the CDR3 is TGTGCCAGCAGTGAACGTCAAAAACTGTTTTTT. Full variable domain (remainder filled in from reference TRBV2 and TRBJ1-4): EPEVTQTPSHQVTQMGQEVILRCVPISNHLYFYWYRQILGQKVEFLVSFYNNEISEKSEIFDDQFSVERPDGSNFTLKIRSTKLEDSAMYFCASSERQKLFFGSGTQLSVL.

The V gene is TRBV4-2, the J gene TRBJ2-2, with D perhaps TRBD2 (5 bases). V was pared by 1 base and J by 0 bases, with 9 bases between. CDR1 LGHNA and CDR2 YNFKEQ come from the germline V gene. The CDR3 loop spans 16 amino acids. The CDR3 spells CASSQGAAANTGELFF. The CDR3 DNA follows: TGTGCCAGCAGCCAAGGGGCAGCGGCGAACACCGGGGAGCTGTTTTTT.

J is TRBJ2-7 and V is TRBV7-2, with TRBD1 identical over 9 bases. The J segment lost 3 bases and the V segment lost 4 bases, leaving 13 bases of the junction unmatched. CDR3 length equals 17 residues. Germline CDR1 reads SGHTA; CDR2 reads FQGNSA. CDR3 protein: CASSSNRGGTGYYEQYF. CDR3 DNA sequence: TGTGCCAGCAGCTCCAATAGGGGGGGGACAGGGTACTACGAGCAGTACTTC.

This clone is a singleton in its sample. The V gene is TRBV6-1, the J gene TRBJ1-5; 9 bases map to TRBD1. The V gene's germline CDR1 is MNHNS and CDR2 SASEGT. Trimming at V came to 8 bases and at J to 5 bases, leaving 4 bases not matched to a gene. The CDR3 is 13 residues long. In DNA, the CDR3 is TGTGCCAGCCAAGGGACAGGGCATCAGCCCCAGCATTTT. Its protein is CASQGTGHQPQHF.